What follows is one T cell receptor (beta chain) and its context. Its antigen is still unknown. This entry is derived from a study of human T cells and chemical hapten exposure. Study-wide context: Small pooled library volume differences mainly caused per-sample TCR yield variation. Study results and limitations: DPC sensitization produced no change in TCRs with frequency above 1 in 1000.

The template was total RNA from unfractionated whole blood. The CDR3 sequence is 14 residues long. Germline CDR1 is GTSNPN and CDR2 is SVGIG (reference sequence). V lost 4 bases and J lost 8, with 17 bases in between. In the library, unique molecular identifiers were attached to individual cDNA molecules. As originally analysed: Per sample, the median was approximately 100,000 TCRs, with values from about 24,000 to 680,000. TCRdb independently ran MiXCR on the 5' RACE reads; one entry per CDR3 protein. Clone size and V and J calls follow TCRdb, not the original study. The table has approximately 81,000 distinct CDR3 sequences, 7% to 8% seen once.

The sequence was obtained from a male donor in good health. The V gene is TRBV30, the J gene TRBJ1-4; no clear D. The CDR3: CAWTPPRLDEKLFF. The CDR3 bases are TGTGCCTGGACTCCCCCTCGGCTGGACGAAAAACTGTTTTTT.